The 9 T cell receptor beta chains listed next were all sequenced from one sample in a study of T cells in Graves' hyperthyroidism and ophthalmopathy. The investigators amplified TCR beta CDR3 regions from RNA transcripts. With the HTBI primer set, the TCR CDR3 went through a first round of RT-PCR. From the multiplex PCR reads, TCRdb called clonotypes with MiXCR, one entry per CDR3 protein. Here the sample spans roughly 550,000 distinct CDR3 sequences, around 15% being singletons. Source material: blood. These receptors were collected from a woman aged 25 to 45 with Graves' ophthalmopathy.

This clonotype was found a few times. V gene TRBV27 combines with J gene TRBJ2-5, with D hard to call. CDR3 length equals 11 residues. V was pared by 4 bases and J by 7 bases, with 7 bases between. CDR1 is MNHEY, CDR2 SMNVEV, per germline (reference sequence). The CDR3 region is CASSSQRTQYF. In DNA form, the CDR3 reads TGTGCCAGCAGTTCGCAACGGACCCAGTACTTC.

This clonotype occurred many times. The chain has TRBV3-2 and TRBJ2-7; TRBD1, as called in the table, went unchecked against the DNA. TRBV3-2 corresponds to a pseudogene. This CDR3 is built from 17 residues. The CDR3 sequence is CASSQESQGPPSYEQYF. As DNA, the CDR3 is TGTGCCAGCAGCCAAGAATCTCAGGGGCCCCCCTCCTACGAGCAGTACTTC.

The chain has TRBV14 and TRBJ2-3, with D hard to call. The length of the CDR3 is 12 residues. CDR1 and CDR2 from the germline V gene are SGHDN and FVKESK. With 0 bases removed from V and 7 bases from J, the gap between germline ends came to 5 bases. The CDR3 coding sequence is TGTGCCAGCAGCCAAGAACGCTATACGCAGTATTTT. Its protein is CASSQERYTQYF.

V is TRBV5-1 and J is TRBJ2-5; D gene unclear. V dropped 4 bases and J dropped 4 bases, with 11 bases sitting between them. Germline CDR1 and CDR2: SGHRS and YFSETQ. The CDR3 spans 13 residues. Here the CDR3 reads CASSLNNGETQYF. CDR3 bases: TGCGCCAGCAGCCTCAACAACGGAGAGACCCAGTACTTC.

This clonotype appeared many times. CDR3 in DNA: TGTGCCAGCAGTTCCGCGGGGACAGATACGCAGTATTTT. It translates to CASSSAGTDTQYF. The chain carries TRBV6-2 or TRBV6-3 and TRBJ2-3, with D maybe TRBD2 (6 bases). The CDR3 spans 13 residues. Germline CDR1 and CDR2: MNHEY and SVGEGT. The V end lost 4 bases, the J end lost 3 bases, and 8 bases lay between the germline ends.

This chain uses TRBV27 with TRBJ1-2; 7 bases align to TRBD1. The CDR3 has 14 residues. Germline CDR1 MNHEY, CDR2 SMNVEV (reference sequence). Germline trimming cut 5 bases from V and 8 bases from J; bases unmatched to any gene: 11. CDR3 amino acids: CASSPRTGVGGYTF. The CDR3 region has the DNA TGTGCCAGCAGTCCCCGGACAGGAGTCGGGGGCTACACCTTC.

This chain joins TRBV19 and TRBJ2-7; weak D call: TRBD1 (5 bases). V lost 7 bases to trimming and J lost 4 bases, with 20 bases between them. The CDR3 consists of 15 residues. Germline values: CDR1 LNHDA, CDR2 SQIVND (reference sequence). The CDR3 DNA sequence: TGTGCCAGTAACCAGGACAAGAGAGGATCATACGAGCAGTACTTC. Translation: CASNQDKRGSYEQYF.

This clonotype showed up many times. The chain combines TRBV27 with TRBJ2-3; D is uncertain. The length of the CDR3 is 15 residues. Germline assignment: CDR1 MNHEY and CDR2 SMNVEV (reference sequence). V lost 6 bases to trimming and J lost 2 bases, with 15 bases between them. CDR3 region: CASSRLERFTDTQYF. In nucleotides, the CDR3 is TGTGCCAGCAGCCGTCTGGAGCGATTCACAGATACGCAGTATTTT.

There are a few counts of this clonotype. This chain joins TRBV6-1 and TRBJ2-2; possibly TRBD2 for D (6 bases). The germline V and J ends were trimmed by 2 bases and 2 bases, with 12 bases remaining between them. Germline loops: CDR1 MNHNS, CDR2 SASEGT. The CDR3 loop spans 16 amino acids. The CDR3: CASSERMAGNTGELFF. Here the CDR3 DNA reads TGTGCCAGCAGTGAAAGGATGGCGGGAAACACCGGGGAGCTGTTTTTT.